Listed below are T cell receptor beta chains from one sample, sequenced in a study of CD8+CD57+ T cells in acquired aplastic anemia. TCRdb re-called the reads with MiXCR, one entry per CDR3 protein. The profile shows about 190,000 distinct CDR3 sequences, less than 70% of them singletons. The sample consisted of sorted CD4+, CD8+, or CD8+CD57+ T cells (not recorded which) from PBMCs. The receptor source for this set is a human donor in good health, serving as a control. Both conserved end residues are part of each CDR3.

cdr3_aa	v_call	j_call
CASSASNRAGELFF	TRBV9	TRBJ2-2
CASSSPGQFDEQYF	TRBV7-8	TRBJ2-7
CASSLQGSEQYF	TRBV7-9	TRBJ2-7
CSAKEVLYMNTEAFF	TRBV20-1	TRBJ1-1
CSAQDRGRELFF	TRBV20-1	TRBJ2-2
CASRQVGRNEQFF	TRBV28	TRBJ2-1
CSARGLAGDYNEQFF	TRBV20-1	TRBJ2-1
CASSLAVINSPLHF	TRBV7-2	TRBJ1-6
CASSSRGTSYEQYF	TRBV5-5	TRBJ2-7
CAISETDDSNQPQHF	TRBV10-3	TRBJ1-5
CSVRTGSSGNTIYF	TRBV29-1	TRBJ1-3
CASSLGETAEAFF	TRBV7-6	TRBJ1-1
CSANDIQREGTYEQYF	TRBV20-1	TRBJ2-7
CARPGTHNYGYTF	TRBV7-9	TRBJ1-2
CSARDPSTGYEQYF	TRBV20-1	TRBJ2-7
CASSLLGGRGGYTF	TRBV27	TRBJ1-2
CASSLARGSGNTIYF	TRBV7-2	TRBJ1-3
CASSPRGLNSYEQYF	TRBV19	TRBJ2-7
CATSRLGSGGAGETQYF	TRBV19	TRBJ2-5
CSASNPDGYTF	TRBV20-1	TRBJ1-2
CASSQEGTGNEQFF	TRBV4-3	TRBJ2-1
CASSQGGGTNEKLFF	TRBV4-3	TRBJ1-4
CASSPGLAGYQEAQYF	TRBV2	-
CAWVYRGWNSPLHF	TRBV30	TRBJ1-6